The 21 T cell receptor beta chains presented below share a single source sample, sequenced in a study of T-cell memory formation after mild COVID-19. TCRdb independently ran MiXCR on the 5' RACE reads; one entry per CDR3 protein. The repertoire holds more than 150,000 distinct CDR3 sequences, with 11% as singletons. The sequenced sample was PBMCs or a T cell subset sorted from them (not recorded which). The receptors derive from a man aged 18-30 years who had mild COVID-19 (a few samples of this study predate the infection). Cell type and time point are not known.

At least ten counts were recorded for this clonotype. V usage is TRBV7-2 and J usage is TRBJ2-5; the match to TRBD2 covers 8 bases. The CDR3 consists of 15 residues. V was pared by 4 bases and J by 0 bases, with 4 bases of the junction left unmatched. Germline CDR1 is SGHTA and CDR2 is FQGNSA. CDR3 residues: CASSSLAGNQETQYF. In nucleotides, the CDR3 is TGTGCCAGCAGCTCCCTAGCGGGTAACCAAGAGACCCAGTACTTC.

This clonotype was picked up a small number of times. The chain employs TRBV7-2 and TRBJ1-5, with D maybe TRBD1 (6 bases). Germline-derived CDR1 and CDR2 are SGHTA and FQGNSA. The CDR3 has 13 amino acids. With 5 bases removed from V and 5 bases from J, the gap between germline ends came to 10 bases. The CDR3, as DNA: TGTGCCAGCAGCACGGGGGGGCATCAGCCCCAGCATTTT. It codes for CASSTGGHQPQHF. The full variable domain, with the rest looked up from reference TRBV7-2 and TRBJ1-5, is GAGVSQSPSNKVTEKGKDVELRCDPISGHTALYWYRQSLGQGLEFLIYFQGNSAPDKSGLPSDRFSAERTGGSVSTLTIQRTQQEDSAVYLCASSTGGHQPQHFGDGTRLSIL.

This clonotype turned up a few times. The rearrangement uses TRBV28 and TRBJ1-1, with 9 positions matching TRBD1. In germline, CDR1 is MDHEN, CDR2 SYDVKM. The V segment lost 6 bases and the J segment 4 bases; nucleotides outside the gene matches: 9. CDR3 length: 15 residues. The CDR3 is CASSPEQGAGTEAFF. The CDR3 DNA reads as TGTGCCAGCAGCCCCGAACAGGGGGCGGGCACTGAAGCTTTCTTT.

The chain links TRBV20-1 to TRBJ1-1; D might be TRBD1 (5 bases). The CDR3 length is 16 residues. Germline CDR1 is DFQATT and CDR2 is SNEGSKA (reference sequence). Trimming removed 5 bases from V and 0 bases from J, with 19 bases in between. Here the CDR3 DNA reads TGCAGTGCTTCCAGGGCTACCTCCACCATGAACACTGAAGCTTTCTTT. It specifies CSASRATSTMNTEAFF.

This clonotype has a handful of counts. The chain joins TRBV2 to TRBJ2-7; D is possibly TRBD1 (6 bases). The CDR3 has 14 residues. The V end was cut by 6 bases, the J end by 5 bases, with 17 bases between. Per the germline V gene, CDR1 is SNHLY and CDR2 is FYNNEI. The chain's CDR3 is CASRPGQAHHEQYF. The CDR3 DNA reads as TGTGCCAGCAGGCCGGGACAAGCTCACCACGAGCAGTACTTC.

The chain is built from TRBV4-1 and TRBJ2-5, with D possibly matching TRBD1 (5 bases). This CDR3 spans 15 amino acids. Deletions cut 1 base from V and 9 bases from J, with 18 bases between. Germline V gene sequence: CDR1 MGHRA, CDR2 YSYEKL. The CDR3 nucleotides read TGCGCCAGCAGCCAAGCCGCAGGGCGACGGGTGGCCCAGTACTTC. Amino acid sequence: CASSQAAGRRVAQYF.

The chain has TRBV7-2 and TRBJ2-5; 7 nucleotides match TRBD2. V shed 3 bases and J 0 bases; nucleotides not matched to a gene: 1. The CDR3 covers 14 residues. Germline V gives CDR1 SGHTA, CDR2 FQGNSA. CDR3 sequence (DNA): TGTGCCAGCAGCTTCCTAGCGGACCAAGAGACCCAGTACTTC. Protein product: CASSFLADQETQYF.

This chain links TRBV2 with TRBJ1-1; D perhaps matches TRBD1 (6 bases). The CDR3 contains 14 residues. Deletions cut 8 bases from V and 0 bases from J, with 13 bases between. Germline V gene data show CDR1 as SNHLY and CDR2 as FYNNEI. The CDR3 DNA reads TGTGCCAGCGTTTCTGACAGGTTGAACACTGAAGCTTTCTTT. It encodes CASVSDRLNTEAFF.

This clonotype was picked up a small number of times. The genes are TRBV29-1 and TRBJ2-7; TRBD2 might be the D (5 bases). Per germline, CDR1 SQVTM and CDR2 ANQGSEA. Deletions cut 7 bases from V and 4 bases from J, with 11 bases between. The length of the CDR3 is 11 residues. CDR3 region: CSAGRRYEQYF. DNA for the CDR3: TGCAGCGCTGGGCGGAGGTACGAGCAGTACTTC.

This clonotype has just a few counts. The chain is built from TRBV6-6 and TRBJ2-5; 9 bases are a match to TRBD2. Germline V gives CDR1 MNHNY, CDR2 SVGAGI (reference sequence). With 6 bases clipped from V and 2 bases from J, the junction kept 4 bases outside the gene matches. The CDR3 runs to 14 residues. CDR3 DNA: TGTGCCAGCAGGCGGGGGGGAGATCAAGAGACCCAGTACTTC. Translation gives CASRRGGDQETQYF.

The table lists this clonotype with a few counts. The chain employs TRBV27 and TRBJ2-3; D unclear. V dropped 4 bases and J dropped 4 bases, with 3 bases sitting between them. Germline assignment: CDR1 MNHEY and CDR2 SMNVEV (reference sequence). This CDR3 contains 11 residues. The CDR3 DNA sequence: TGTGCCAGCAGTTCCTCAGATACGCAGTATTTT. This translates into CASSSSDTQYF.

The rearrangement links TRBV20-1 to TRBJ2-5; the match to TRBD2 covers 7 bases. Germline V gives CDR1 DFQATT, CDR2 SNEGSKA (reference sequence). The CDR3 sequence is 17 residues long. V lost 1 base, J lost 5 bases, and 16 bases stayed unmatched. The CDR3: CSARVFGGVHTLETQYF. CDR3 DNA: TGCAGTGCTAGAGTATTTGGGGGGGTCCATACATTGGAGACCCAGTACTTC.

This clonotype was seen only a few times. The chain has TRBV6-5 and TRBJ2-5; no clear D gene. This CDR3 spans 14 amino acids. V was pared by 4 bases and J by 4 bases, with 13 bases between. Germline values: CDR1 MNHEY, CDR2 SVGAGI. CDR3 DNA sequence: TGTGCCAGCAGTTTCCCTGGACCCAGAGAGACCCAGTACTTC. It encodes CASSFPGPRETQYF.

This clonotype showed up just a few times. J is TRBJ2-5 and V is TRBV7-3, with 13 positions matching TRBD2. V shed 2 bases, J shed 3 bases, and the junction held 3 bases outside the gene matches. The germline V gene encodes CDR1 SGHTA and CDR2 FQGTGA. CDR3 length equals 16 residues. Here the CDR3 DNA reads TGTGCCAGCAGCTTAGAAGGGACTAGCGGGGAAGAGACCCAGTACTTC. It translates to CASSLEGTSGEETQYF.

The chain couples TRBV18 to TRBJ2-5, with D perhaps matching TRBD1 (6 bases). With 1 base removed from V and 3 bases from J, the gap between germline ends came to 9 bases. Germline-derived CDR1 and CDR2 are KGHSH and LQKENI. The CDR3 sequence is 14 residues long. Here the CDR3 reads CASSPQTGKETQYF. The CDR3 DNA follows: TGTGCCAGCTCACCACAAACAGGGAAAGAGACCCAGTACTTC.

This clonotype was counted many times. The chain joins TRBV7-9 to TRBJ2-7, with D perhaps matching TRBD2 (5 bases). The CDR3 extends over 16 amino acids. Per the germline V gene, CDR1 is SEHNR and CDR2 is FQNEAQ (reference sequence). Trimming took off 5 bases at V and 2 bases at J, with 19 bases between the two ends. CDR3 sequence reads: CASSPVGVGFTYEQYF. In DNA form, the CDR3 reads TGTGCCAGCAGCCCGGTGGGAGTCGGGTTCACCTACGAGCAGTACTTC. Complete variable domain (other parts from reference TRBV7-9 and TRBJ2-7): DTGVSQNPRHKITKRGQNVTFRCDPISEHNRLYWYRQTLGQGPEFLTYFQNEAQLEKSRLLSDRFSAERPKGSFSTLEIQRTEQGDSAMYLCASSPVGVGFTYEQYFGPGTRLTVT.

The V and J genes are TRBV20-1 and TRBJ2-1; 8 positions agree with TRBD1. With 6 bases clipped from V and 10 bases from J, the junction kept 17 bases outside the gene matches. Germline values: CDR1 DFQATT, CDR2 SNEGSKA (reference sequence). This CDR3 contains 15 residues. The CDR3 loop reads CSAERTGQFSGEQFF. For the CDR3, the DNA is TGCAGTGCAGAAAGGACAGGGCAATTCAGTGGGGAGCAGTTCTTC.

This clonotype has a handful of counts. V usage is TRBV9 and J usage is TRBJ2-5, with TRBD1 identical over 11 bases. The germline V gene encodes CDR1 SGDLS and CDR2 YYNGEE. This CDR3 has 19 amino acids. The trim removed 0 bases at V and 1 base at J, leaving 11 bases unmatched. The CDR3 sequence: CASSVALPGQGGGQETQYF. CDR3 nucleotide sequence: TGTGCCAGCAGCGTAGCTCTCCCGGGACAGGGGGGAGGCCAAGAGACCCAGTACTTC.

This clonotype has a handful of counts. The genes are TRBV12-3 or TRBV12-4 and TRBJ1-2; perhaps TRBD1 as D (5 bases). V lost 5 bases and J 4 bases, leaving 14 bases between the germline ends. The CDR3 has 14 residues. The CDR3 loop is CASSPRQTLYGYTF. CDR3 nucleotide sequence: TGTGCCAGCAGTCCGAGACAGACTCTCTATGGCTACACCTTC.

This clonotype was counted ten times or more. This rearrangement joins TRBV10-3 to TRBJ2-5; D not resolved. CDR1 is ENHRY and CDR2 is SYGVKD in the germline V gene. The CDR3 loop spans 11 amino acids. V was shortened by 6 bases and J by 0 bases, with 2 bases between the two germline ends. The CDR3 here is CAIRYQETQYF. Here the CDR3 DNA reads TGTGCCATCAGGTACCAAGAGACCCAGTACTTC.

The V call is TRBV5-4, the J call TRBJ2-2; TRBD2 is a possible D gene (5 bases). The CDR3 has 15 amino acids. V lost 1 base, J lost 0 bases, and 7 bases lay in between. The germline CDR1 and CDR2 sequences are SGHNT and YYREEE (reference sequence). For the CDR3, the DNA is TGTGCCAGCAGCTTGAACGGGGCGAACACCGGGGAGCTGTTTTTT. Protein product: CASSLNGANTGELFF.